The next 18 T cell receptor beta chains were all read from a single sample in a study of cytomegalovirus exposure and HLA in healthy donors. 13 Jbeta primers and 60 Vbeta primers were used for the PCR. Clones were sequenced by immunoSEQ multiplex PCR, and TCRdb holds only the in-frame ones, with some missing. This sample has about 130,000 clones, with approximately 81% found just once. Sequenced sample: PBMCs. The receptors originated from a man younger than 35 in good health and CMV-seronegative.

The chain recombines TRBV5-1 with TRBJ2-6, with D unclear. The CDR3 runs to 15 residues. Germline lookup yields CDR1 SGHRS and CDR2 YFSETQ. The V end lost 1 base, the J end lost 0 bases, and 5 bases lay between the germline ends. The DNA for the CDR3 is TGCGCCAGCAGCTTGCAACTCTCTGGGGCCAACGTCCTGACTTTC. The encoded protein is CASSLQLSGANVLTF.

The chain carries TRBV7-2 and TRBJ2-5; D gene ambiguous. This CDR3 comprises 13 residues. CDR1 and CDR2 (germline): SGHTA, FQGNSA. V gave up 4 bases and J gave up 2 bases, with 8 bases separating them. The CDR3 protein is CASSYHQQETQYF. The CDR3 coding sequence is TGTGCCAGCAGCTACCATCAGCAAGAGACCCAGTACTTC. The full variable domain, its missing parts supplied by reference TRBV7-2 and TRBJ2-5, is GAGVSQSPSNKVTEKGKDVELRCDPISGHTALYWYRQSLGQGLEFLIYFQGNSAPDKSGLPSDRFSAERTGGSVSTLTIQRTQQEDSAVYLCASSYHQQETQYFGPGTRLLVL.

This clone occurred a few times. In nucleotides, the CDR3 is TGTGCCTCTACCCCCCAAAGCTCCTACAATGAGCAGTTCTTC. The encoded protein is CASTPQSSYNEQFF. V and J are TRBV19 and TRBJ2-1; D is ambiguous. The CDR3 consists of 14 residues. Germline assignment: CDR1 LNHDA and CDR2 SQIVND (reference sequence). The V end lost 11 bases, the J end lost 0 bases, and 14 bases lay between the germline ends.

This chain links TRBV5-1 with TRBJ2-1, with 12 bases fitting TRBD2. Trimming took 7 bases from V and 1 from J; bases not matched to a gene: 6. The length of the CDR3 is 16 residues. Germline V gene data show CDR1 as SGHRS and CDR2 as YFSETQ. The CDR3 DNA follows: TGCGCCAGCTGTCTAGCGGGAGGGCTTTCCTACAATGAGCAGTTCTTC. The encoded protein is CASCLAGGLSYNEQFF. The full variable domain, with the rest looked up from reference TRBV5-1 and TRBJ2-1, is KAGVTQTPRYLIKTRGQQVTLSCSPISGHRSVSWYQQTPGQGLQFLFEYFSETQRNKGNFPGRFSGRQFSNSRSEMNVSTLELGDSALYLCASCLAGGLSYNEQFFGPGTRLTVL.

This clone was recorded only once. The J gene is TRBJ2-1, the V gene TRBV27, with 10 bases fitting TRBD2. There are 22 residues in the CDR3. CDR1 is MNHEY and CDR2 is SMNVEV in the germline V gene (reference sequence). Losses at the gene ends were 1 base for V and 3 bases for J; bases not matched to a gene: 21. CDR3 loop: CASSLWGALQAGGKSHYNEQFF. The DNA of the CDR3 is TGTGCCAGCAGTTTATGGGGGGCCTTACAAGCGGGAGGGAAATCTCACTACAATGAGCAGTTCTTC.

As regards this clone: A much larger clone differs by one base, so this may be a read error. The chain combines TRBV11-2 with TRBJ1-1; 7 bases fit TRBD1. Losses at the gene ends were 1 base for V and 4 bases for J; bases not matched to a gene: 3. This CDR3 spans 14 amino acids. CDR1 is SGHAT and CDR2 is FQNNGV in the germline V gene. CDR3 sequence: CASSLGPGGTEAFF. CDR3 sequence (DNA): TGTGCCAGCAGCTTAGGTCCAGGGGGCACTGAAGCTTTCTTT.

This chain joins TRBV6-6 and TRBJ2-2, with D perhaps matching TRBD2 (6 bases). This CDR3 has 16 residues. Trimming removed 6 bases from V and 2 bases from J, with 16 bases in between. The germline gives CDR1 MNHNY, CDR2 SVGAGI (reference sequence). CDR3 coding DNA: TGTGCCAGCAGGCGAAAGGAGGGACCTAACACCGGGGAGCTGTTTTTT. It encodes CASRRKEGPNTGELFF.

This sequence joins TRBV14 and TRBJ2-3; a possible D gene is TRBD2 (5 bases). Trimming took 2 bases from V and 1 from J, leaving 22 bases between them. There are 19 residues in the CDR3. Germline V gene sequence: CDR1 SGHDN, CDR2 FVKESK. CDR3 coding DNA: TGTGCCAGCAGCCAACCAGCGGTGCTACGAGCACACGGCACAGATACGCAGTATTTT. Translating it yields CASSQPAVLRAHGTDTQYF.

The chain recombines TRBV30 with TRBJ1-5; 7 positions agree with TRBD1. Germline lookup yields CDR1 GTSNPN and CDR2 SVGIG (reference sequence). CDR3 length: 13 amino acids. V lost 7 bases and J lost 5; bases outside the gene matches: 8. The CDR3: CASSRQGHQPQHF. DNA of the CDR3: TGTGCCTCCTCCCGACAGGGCCATCAGCCCCAGCATTTT. The full variable domain, its missing parts supplied by reference TRBV30 and TRBJ1-5, is SQTIHQWPATLVQPVGSPLSLECTVEGTSNPNLYWYRQAAGRGLQLLFYSVGIGQISSEVPQNLSASRPQDRQFILSSKKLLLSDSGFYLCASSRQGHQPQHFGDGTRLSIL.

The V call is TRBV18, the J call TRBJ2-1; D remains ambiguous. The CDR3 is 12 amino acids. V dropped 3 bases and J dropped 4 bases, with 4 bases sitting between them. CDR1 and CDR2 from the germline V gene are KGHSH and LQKENI. CDR3 region: CASSPQYNEQFF. CDR3 sequence (DNA): TGTGCCAGCTCACCCCAGTACAATGAGCAGTTCTTC.

This chain uses TRBV7-2 with TRBJ2-1; D may be TRBD1 (8 bases). Trimming took 6 bases from V and 15 from J, leaving 24 bases between them. The CDR3 runs 14 residues. Germline CDR1 is SGHTA and CDR2 is FQGNSA. The CDR3 loop is CASRPQGASGGAFF. The CDR3 DNA sequence: TGTGCCAGCAGACCCCAGGGGGCTAGCGGAGGGGCGTTCTTC.

V and J are TRBV7-9 and TRBJ2-7, with 12 bases identical to TRBD1. Germline lookup yields CDR1 SEHNR and CDR2 FQNEAQ (reference sequence). The CDR3 has 17 amino acids. J lost 12 bases, V lost 4 bases, and 19 bases had no gene match. As DNA, the CDR3 is TGTGCCAGCAGCTCCACCAAGACGGGGACAGGGGGCGGCTCTTGGTACTTC. Translation gives CASSSTKTGTGGGSWYF.

This rearrangement joins TRBV11-1 to TRBJ1-4, with 8 bases lining up with TRBD1. CDR1 is SGHAT, CDR2 FQDESV, per germline (reference sequence). The CDR3 loop spans 15 amino acids. With V trimmed by 3 bases and J by 8 bases, 8 bases remained unmatched. Here the CDR3 DNA reads TGTGCCAGCAGCTTGGACAGGGCGGCAGGGGAAAAACTGTTTTTT. Encoded protein: CASSLDRAAGEKLFF.

The gene calls are TRBV27 and TRBJ1-1, with 8 bases fitting TRBD1. The junction had 5 bases not matched to a gene; V was cut back by 5 bases and J by 6 bases. The germline V gene encodes CDR1 MNHEY and CDR2 SMNVEV (reference sequence). CDR3 size: 13 residues. This chain's CDR3 is CASSPQGAPEAFF. CDR3 coding DNA: TGTGCCAGCAGTCCGCAGGGGGCTCCTGAAGCTTTCTTT.

The CDR3 loop is CASSQDQGKGEQYF. The CDR3 DNA sequence: TGTGCCAGCAGCCAAGACCAGGGTAAGGGCGAGCAGTACTTC. V gene TRBV4-2 combines with J gene TRBJ2-7; D is possibly TRBD1 (5 bases). CDR3 size: 14 residues. Trimming removed 0 bases at V and 6 bases at J, with 12 bases between. Germline CDR1 LGHNA, CDR2 YNFKEQ.

The chain has TRBV5-1 and TRBJ1-1; TRBD1 is a possible D gene (5 bases). Germline values: CDR1 SGHRS, CDR2 YFSETQ. The CDR3 runs to 15 residues. Trimming removed 0 bases at V and 0 bases at J, with 9 bases between. The DNA for the CDR3 is TGCGCCAGCAGCTTGGATCCAGGGATGAACACTGAAGCTTTCTTT. Amino acids: CASSLDPGMNTEAFF.

This sequence joins TRBV30 and TRBJ2-7; 7 nucleotides line up with TRBD2. Germline V gene lookup returns CDR1 GTSNPN and CDR2 SVGIG (reference sequence). The CDR3 contains 12 residues. The V gene end was trimmed by 5 bases and the J gene end by 12 bases; junction bases not matched to a gene: 13. The CDR3 DNA reads TGTGCCTGGGGCCAAACGGGGGGACGCAGGTACTTC. This sequence encodes CAWGQTGGRRYF.

This chain joins TRBV10-1 and TRBJ2-1; 11 bases agree with TRBD2. This CDR3 region has 15 residues. V was clipped by 6 bases and J by 7 bases; unmatched bases: 8. The germline V gene encodes CDR1 WNHNN and CDR2 SYGVQD (reference sequence). The CDR3 DNA sequence: TGCGCCAGCAGCTTAGCGGGAGGGCCGGGGAATGAGCAGTTCTTC. Its translation: CASSLAGGPGNEQFF.